The next 25 T cell receptor beta chains were all read from a single sample in a study of cytomegalovirus exposure and HLA in healthy donors. It was with 60 Vbeta and 13 Jbeta primers that the PCR ran. The data were produced by immunoSEQ multiplex PCR, yet TCRdb's version contains in-frame clones alone and is incomplete. This sample has 100,000 to 120,000 clones, with over 65% found just once. Sequenced: PBMCs. The origin of the receptors is a woman aged 25 to 39 in good health and CMV-seropositive.

This clone was picked up a small number of times. The chain uses TRBV30 and TRBJ2-6, with a tentative D call TRBD2 (6 bases). V was cut by 0 bases and J by 3 bases, with 21 bases left in between. Germline-derived CDR1 and CDR2 are GTSNPN and SVGIG (reference sequence). This CDR3 region has 19 residues. The DNA of the CDR3 is TGTGCCTGGAGTGTCGTTCGGGGGTTTGTCCTGGTTGGGGCCAACGTCCTGACTTTC. Protein sequence: CAWSVVRGFVLVGANVLTF. The complete variable domain, with remaining parts taken from reference TRBV30 and TRBJ2-6, reads SQTIHQWPATLVQPVGSPLSLECTVEGTSNPNLYWYRQAAGRGLQLLFYSVGIGQISSEVPQNLSASRPQDRQFILSSKKLLLSDSGFYLCAWSVVRGFVLVGANVLTFGAGSRLTVL.

V usage is TRBV6-5 and J usage is TRBJ1-1; D is possibly TRBD1 (6 bases). Trimming cost V 3 bases and J 0 bases, with 11 bases left between them. Germline lookup yields CDR1 MNHEY and CDR2 SVGAGI. The CDR3 loop spans 15 amino acids. CDR3 region: CASSYFGTMNTEAFF. CDR3 bases: TGTGCCAGCAGTTATTTCGGGACAATGAACACTGAAGCTTTCTTT.

V gene TRBV13 combines with J gene TRBJ2-3, with TRBD1 matching over 8 bases. CDR1 PRHDT and CDR2 FYEKMQ come from the germline V gene (reference sequence). With 5 bases clipped from V and 2 bases from J, the junction kept 6 bases outside the gene matches. The CDR3 is made up of 15 amino acids. The CDR3 DNA is TGTGCCAGCAGCCGAAAACAGGGGGTCACAGATACGCAGTATTTT. It is translated as CASSRKQGVTDTQYF.

This chain joins TRBV10-3 and TRBJ1-3; D ambiguous. Germline V CDR1 and CDR2: ENHRY, SYGVKD. The CDR3 runs to 13 residues. V was trimmed by 3 bases and J by 7 bases, leaving 10 bases between them. CDR3 residues: CAISEVAGNTIYF. The DNA of the CDR3 is TGTGCCATCAGTGAAGTTGCGGGGAACACCATATATTTT.

J is TRBJ2-1 and V is TRBV5-1; TRBD2 agrees at 9 bases. V lost 1 base, J lost 0 bases, and 8 bases stayed unmatched. CDR1 and CDR2 (germline): SGHRS, YFSETQ. The CDR3 is 18 amino acids. The CDR3 is CASSLRAASGNSYNEQFF. The CDR3 coding sequence is TGCGCCAGCAGCTTGCGAGCGGCTAGCGGGAACTCCTACAATGAGCAGTTCTTC.

This clone was counted between two and nine times. The chain has TRBV11-3 and TRBJ1-2; D might be TRBD1 (6 bases). The germline V and J ends were trimmed by 5 bases and 8 bases, with 15 bases remaining between them. CDR1 and CDR2 from the germline V gene are SGHNT and YENEEA. The CDR3 contains 13 residues. The CDR3 spells CASSLQQGIGYTF. The CDR3 DNA reads as TGTGCCAGCAGCCTACAACAGGGAATCGGCTACACCTTC.

The chain combines TRBV5-1 with TRBJ2-5; 9 bases are shared with TRBD2. After removal of 1 base from V and 1 base from J, the junction contained 5 bases not matched to a gene. This CDR3 has 16 amino acids. Germline CDR1 SGHRS, CDR2 YFSETQ. The CDR3 protein is CASSLLAGWAQETQYF. The CDR3 DNA sequence: TGCGCCAGCAGCTTGCTAGCGGGATGGGCCCAAGAGACCCAGTACTTC.

Worth noting for this clone: Different DNA sequences within this sample yield the same CDR3. The chain is built from TRBV2 and TRBJ2-1; the match to TRBD2 covers 9 bases. J was trimmed by 1 base and V by 6 bases; bases with no gene match: 10. Germline V gene data show CDR1 as SNHLY and CDR2 as FYNNEI. The CDR3 covers 17 residues. CDR3 sequence reads: CASSFELAGGSYNEQFF. The CDR3 DNA is TGTGCCAGCAGCTTTGAATTGGCGGGAGGGTCCTACAATGAGCAGTTCTTC.

The chain carries TRBV6-1 and TRBJ1-1, with D unclear. CDR1 is MNHNS, CDR2 SASEGT, per germline. The CDR3 length is 11 residues. V was trimmed by 4 bases and J by 10 bases, leaving 10 bases between them. The CDR3: CASSALGGAFF. CDR3 nucleotides: TGTGCCAGCAGTGCCTTGGGAGGAGCTTTCTTT.

This clone came up a few times. V gene TRBV5-1 combines with J gene TRBJ2-7; TRBD1 matches 12 bases. This CDR3 comprises 16 residues. The germline V gene has CDR1 SGHRS and CDR2 YFSETQ. V lost 0 bases and J lost 2; bases outside the gene matches: 3. DNA for the CDR3: TGCGCCAGCAGCTTGGCCGGGACAGGGGGCGCCTACGAGCAGTACTTC. Translation gives CASSLAGTGGAYEQYF.

This rearrangement joins TRBV10-3 to TRBJ1-1; D not resolved. V lost 3 bases to trimming and J lost 5 bases, with 10 bases between them. CDR1 is ENHRY and CDR2 is SYGVKD in the germline V gene. CDR3 length equals 13 residues. In DNA form, the CDR3 reads TGTGCCATCAGTGATGTCTCGAGGACTGAAGCTTTCTTT. This sequence encodes CAISDVSRTEAFF.

This clone was observed a few times. V is TRBV19 and J is TRBJ1-5; no definite D call. Germline CDR1 is LNHDA and CDR2 is SQIVND (reference sequence). Trimming took off 4 bases at V and 4 bases at J, with 17 bases between the two ends. This CDR3 has 16 amino acids. The CDR3 here is CASSTHLGESNQPQHF. CDR3 sequence (DNA): TGTGCCAGTAGTACTCATCTTGGGGAGTCTAATCAGCCCCAGCATTTT. Full variable domain (remainder filled in from reference TRBV19 and TRBJ1-5): DGGITQSPKYLFRKEGQNVTLSCEQNLNHDAMYWYRQDPGQGLRLIYYSQIVNDFQKGDIAEGYSVSREKKESFPLTVTSAQKNPTAFYLCASSTHLGESNQPQHFGDGTRLSIL.

This sequence joins TRBV18 and TRBJ1-5; D remains unclear. V gave up 0 bases and J gave up 3 bases, with 9 bases separating them. The CDR3 is made up of 15 amino acids. Looked up from germline, CDR1 is KGHSH and CDR2 is LQKENI. The CDR3: CASSPPGEFNQPQHF. The CDR3 DNA reads TGTGCCAGCTCACCACCCGGGGAGTTCAATCAGCCCCAGCATTTT. Full variable domain (remainder filled in from reference TRBV18 and TRBJ1-5): NAGVMQNPRHLVRRRGQEARLRCSPMKGHSHVYWYRQLPEEGLKFMVYLQKENIIDESGMPKERFSAEFPKEGPSILRIQQVVRGDSAAYFCASSPPGEFNQPQHFGDGTRLSIL.

To note about this clone: This sample includes further DNA sequences coding for the same CDR3. The chain recombines TRBV9 with TRBJ2-1, with D hard to call. This CDR3 comprises 12 residues. V was cut by 0 bases and J by 7 bases, with 5 bases left in between. Germline loops: CDR1 SGDLS, CDR2 YYNGEE. CDR3 in amino acids: CASSVGQNEQFF. CDR3 nucleotide sequence: TGTGCCAGCAGCGTAGGACAAAATGAGCAGTTCTTC.

The V gene is TRBV2, the J gene TRBJ1-2; a weak D match, TRBD1 (6 bases). The CDR3 has 15 residues. The germline CDR1 and CDR2 sequences are SNHLY and FYNNEI. Deletions cut 4 bases from V and 2 bases from J, with 14 bases between. CDR3 nucleotide sequence: TGTGCCAGCAGTGTAAGACAGGATAGAAACTATGGCTACACCTTC. Its translation is CASSVRQDRNYGYTF.

The chain employs TRBV5-4 and TRBJ1-2, with 7 bases that match TRBD1. The CDR3 consists of 15 residues. The junction had 8 bases not matched to a gene; V was cut back by 6 bases and J by 0 bases. Germline V gene sequence: CDR1 SGHNT, CDR2 YYREEE (reference sequence). The DNA for the CDR3 is TGTGCCAGCAACGGAGGGGGCAGTGCTAACTATGGCTACACCTTC. Its protein is CASNGGGSANYGYTF.

This clone came up a few times. The CDR3 region is CASSLAMSTNQPQHF. The CDR3 nucleotides read TGTGCCAGCAGCTTGGCCATGAGTACGAATCAGCCCCAGCATTTT. The chain uses TRBV5-6 and TRBJ1-5; D ambiguous. The CDR3 sequence is 15 residues long. Trimming removed 0 bases from V and 4 bases from J, with 11 bases in between. Germline V gene data show CDR1 as SGHDT and CDR2 as YYEEEE.

V and J are TRBV19 and TRBJ1-2; 7 bases fit TRBD1. From germline, CDR1 is LNHDA and CDR2 SQIVND (reference sequence). This CDR3 spans 12 amino acids. V gave up 7 bases and J gave up 7 bases; unmatched junction bases: 6. The CDR3 is CASNDRDSGYTF. In DNA, the CDR3 is TGTGCCAGTAACGACAGGGACAGTGGCTACACCTTC.

J is TRBJ2-5 and V is TRBV19, with D possibly being TRBD1 (6 bases). CDR3 size: 14 residues. V was pared by 6 bases and J by 0 bases, with 11 bases between. Germline V CDR1 and CDR2: LNHDA, SQIVND (reference sequence). The CDR3 protein is CASRKTGNQETQYF. CDR3 in DNA: TGTGCCAGTAGAAAGACAGGAAACCAAGAGACCCAGTACTTC.

J is TRBJ1-1 and V is TRBV21-1; the table names TRBD1, a call not compared with the DNA. TRBV21-1 is recorded as a pseudogene. The CDR3 loop spans 17 amino acids. The CDR3 spells CASSKRMSHRGDAEAFF. The CDR3 DNA reads TGTGCCAGCAGCAAAAGAATGTCGCACAGGGGTGACGCTGAAGCTTTCTTT.

J is TRBJ1-3 and V is TRBV14; D call uncertain. V lost 0 bases and J lost 0, with 9 bases in between. The CDR3 covers 16 residues. The germline V gene has CDR1 SGHDN and CDR2 FVKESK. CDR3 residues: CASSQDLSPSGNTIYF. Written as DNA, the CDR3 is TGTGCCAGCAGCCAAGATCTGAGTCCCTCTGGAAACACCATATATTTT.

The V gene is TRBV18, the J gene TRBJ1-6, with no clear D. This CDR3 contains 13 residues. Germline V gene sequence: CDR1 KGHSH, CDR2 LQKENI. Trimming pared 6 bases from V and 7 bases from J, leaving 10 bases between. This CDR3 reads CASSASENSPLHF. The CDR3 nucleotides are TGTGCCAGCTCGGCCTCGGAGAATTCACCCCTCCACTTT. Full variable domain (rest looked up from reference TRBV18 and TRBJ1-6): NAGVMQNPRHLVRRRGQEARLRCSPMKGHSHVYWYRQLPEEGLKFMVYLQKENIIDESGMPKERFSAEFPKEGPSILRIQQVVRGDSAAYFCASSASENSPLHFGNGTRLTVT.

The rearrangement uses TRBV18 and TRBJ1-2; TRBD1 might be the D (5 bases). Germline V gene lookup returns CDR1 KGHSH and CDR2 LQKENI. V lost 3 bases to trimming and J lost 6 bases, with 11 bases between them. The CDR3 spans 13 residues. The chain's CDR3 is CASSPGQGDGYTF. The CDR3 DNA reads as TGTGCCAGCTCACCGGGCCAGGGTGATGGCTACACCTTC.

The rearrangement links TRBV7-9 to TRBJ2-7; 7 bases line up with TRBD1. The CDR3 spans 12 residues. J was trimmed by 7 bases and V by 5 bases; bases with no gene match: 5. Germline V gives CDR1 SEHNR, CDR2 FQNEAQ (reference sequence). CDR3 in amino acids: CASSAGTVEQYF. The CDR3, as DNA: TGTGCCAGCAGCGCCGGGACAGTTGAGCAGTACTTC.

The rearrangement links TRBV5-1 to TRBJ2-3, with D perhaps TRBD2 (7 bases). The CDR3 runs 14 residues. Germline V gene data show CDR1 as SGHRS and CDR2 as YFSETQ. V was cut by 3 bases and J by 8 bases, with 16 bases left in between. The chain's CDR3 is CASSSRTRGATQYF. The CDR3 region has the DNA TGCGCCAGCAGCTCCCGGACCCGGGGGGCTACGCAGTATTTT.